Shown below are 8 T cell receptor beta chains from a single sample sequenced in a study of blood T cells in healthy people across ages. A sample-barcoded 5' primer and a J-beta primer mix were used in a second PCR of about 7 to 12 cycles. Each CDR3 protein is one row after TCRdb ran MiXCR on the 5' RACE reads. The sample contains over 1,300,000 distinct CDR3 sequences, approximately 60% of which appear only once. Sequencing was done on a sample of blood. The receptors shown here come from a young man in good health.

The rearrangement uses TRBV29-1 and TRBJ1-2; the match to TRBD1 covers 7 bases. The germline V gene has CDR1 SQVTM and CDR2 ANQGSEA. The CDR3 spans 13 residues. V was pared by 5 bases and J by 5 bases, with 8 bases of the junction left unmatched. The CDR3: CSVRSTGIYGYTF. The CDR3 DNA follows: TGCAGCGTTCGATCGACAGGGATATATGGCTACACCTTC.

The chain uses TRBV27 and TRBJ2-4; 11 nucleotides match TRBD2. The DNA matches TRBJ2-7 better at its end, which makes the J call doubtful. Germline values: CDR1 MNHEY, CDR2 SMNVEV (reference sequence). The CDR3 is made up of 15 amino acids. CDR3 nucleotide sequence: TGTGCCAGCAGTCCAAGACTAGCGGGAATCGACGAGCAGTACTTC. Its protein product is CASSPRLAGIDEQYF.

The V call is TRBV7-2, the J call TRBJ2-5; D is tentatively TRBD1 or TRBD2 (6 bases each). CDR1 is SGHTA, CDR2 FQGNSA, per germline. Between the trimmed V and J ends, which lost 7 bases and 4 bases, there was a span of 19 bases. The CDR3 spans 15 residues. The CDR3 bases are TGTGCCAGCAAACGGGGCGGGGTAGGGGGAGAGACCCAGTACTTC. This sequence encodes CASKRGGVGGETQYF.

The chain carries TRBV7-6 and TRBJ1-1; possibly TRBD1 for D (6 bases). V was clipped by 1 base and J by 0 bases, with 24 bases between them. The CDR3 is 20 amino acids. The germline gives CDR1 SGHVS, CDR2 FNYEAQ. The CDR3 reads CASSLDRATRQAGMNTEAFF. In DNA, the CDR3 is TGTGCCAGCAGCTTAGACAGGGCCACCCGTCAGGCGGGGATGAACACTGAAGCTTTCTTT.

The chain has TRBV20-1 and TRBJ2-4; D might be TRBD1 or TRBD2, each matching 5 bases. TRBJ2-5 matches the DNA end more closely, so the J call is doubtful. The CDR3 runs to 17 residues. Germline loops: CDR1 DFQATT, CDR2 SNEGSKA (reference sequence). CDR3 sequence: CSAEGRSILSGRETQYF. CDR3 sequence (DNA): TGCAGTGCTGAAGGACGCTCTATTCTTTCGGGGCGAGAGACCCAGTACTTC.

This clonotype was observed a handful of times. The CDR3 DNA reads as TGCAGCGTCTACTCGAGGGGCAGCCACAATGAGCAGTTCTTC. As protein: CSVYSRGSHNEQFF. The V and J genes are TRBV29-1 and TRBJ2-1, with D perhaps assigned TRBD1 or TRBD2 (5 bases each). Between the trimmed V and J ends, which lost 6 bases and 5 bases, there was a span of 17 bases. The CDR3 is 14 amino acids. Germline assignment: CDR1 SQVTM and CDR2 ANQGSEA.

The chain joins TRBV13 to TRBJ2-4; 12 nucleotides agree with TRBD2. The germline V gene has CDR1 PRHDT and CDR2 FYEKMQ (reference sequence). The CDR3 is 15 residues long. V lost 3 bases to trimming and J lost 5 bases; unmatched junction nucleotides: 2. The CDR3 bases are TGTGCCAGCAGCTTGGGACTAGCGGGCCAAAACATTCAGTACTTC. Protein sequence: CASSLGLAGQNIQYF. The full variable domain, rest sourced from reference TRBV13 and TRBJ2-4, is AAGVIQSPRHLIKEKRETATLKCYPIPRHDTVYWYQQGPGQDPQFLISFYEKMQSDKGSIPDRFSAQQFSDYHSELNMSSLELGDSALYFCASSLGLAGQNIQYFGAGTRLSVL.

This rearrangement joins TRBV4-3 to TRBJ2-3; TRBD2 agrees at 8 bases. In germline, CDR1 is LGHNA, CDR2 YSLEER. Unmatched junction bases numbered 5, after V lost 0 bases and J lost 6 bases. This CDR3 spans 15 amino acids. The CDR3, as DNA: TGCGCCAGCAGCCAAGATCGGGGGGGGTCGGATACGCAGTATTTT. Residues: CASSQDRGGSDTQYF.